The sequence of this TCR beta chain was determined in a study of blood T cell repertoires in COVID-19. The CDR3 runs to 13 residues. Germline V gives CDR1 MNHNY, CDR2 SVGAGI (reference sequence). V lost 7 bases, J lost 0 bases, and 9 bases lay in between. This clone was seen once. The protocol was immunoSEQ multiplex PCR, while the TCRdb copy is restricted to in-frame clones and leaves out a portion. The sample carries approximately 230,000 clones, around 88% recorded once. Sequenced sample: PBMCs or T cells enriched from blood (not recorded which). The sequence derives from a woman between 50 and 59 years old with acute COVID-19. The rearrangement joins TRBV6-6 to TRBJ1-1, with D possibly matching TRBD1 (5 bases). This chain's CDR3 is CASKAGMNTEAFF. Here the CDR3 DNA reads TGTGCCAGCAAGGCAGGGATGAACACTGAAGCTTTCTTT.